The source of this T cell receptor beta chain is a study of blood T cells in healthy people across ages. For the second PCR, which ran for about 7 to 12 cycles, a sample-barcoded 5' primer and a J-beta primer mix were used. MiXCR, run by TCRdb on the 5' RACE reads, gives a single entry per CDR3 protein. This sample has just under 750,000 distinct CDR3 sequences; 20% to 25% occur once, and the top ten carry about 22%. V lost 7 bases and J 2 bases, leaving 15 bases between the germline ends. This CDR3 contains 15 residues. Germline V gene sequence: CDR1 MDHEN, CDR2 SYDVKM. This clonotype was sampled from a man in his 70s in good health. The chain links TRBV28 to TRBJ2-4; perhaps TRBD1 as D (5 bases). Sequencing was performed on blood. CDR3 sequence (DNA): TGTGCCAGCATTAACGCAGGGTTAACCAAAAACATTCAGTACTTC. Amino acid sequence: CASINAGLTKNIQYF. The full variable domain, in which reference TRBV28 and TRBJ2-4 provide the parts outside the CDR3, is DVKVTQSSRYLVKRTGEKVFLECVQDMDHENMFWYRQDPGLGLRLIYFSYDVKMKEKGDIPEGYSVSREKKERFSLILESASTNQTSMYLCASINAGLTKNIQYFGAGTRLSVL.